Listed here are 12 T cell receptor beta chains from one sample, sequenced in a study of technical replicates of blood from several donors. Libraries were prepared by immunoSEQ multiplex PCR; TCRdb keeps only in-frame clonotypes and omits some of them. The sample carries 50,000 or so clones, roughly 92% recorded once. The sample taken for sequencing was PBMCs. Receptors originate from a human donor in good health. Some clones in this sample may be carry-over from other donors' samples.

The chain joins TRBV11-2 to TRBJ2-3; perhaps TRBD2 as D (5 bases). The length of the CDR3 is 18 residues. The germline V gene encodes CDR1 SGHAT and CDR2 FQNNGV. V lost 5 bases, J lost 0 bases, and 21 bases lay in between. CDR3 nucleotides: TGTGCCAGCAGCCGCCTTGGGTTGCGAAGAGGGAGCACAGATACGCAGTATTTT. Translation: CASSRLGLRRGSTDTQYF.

The chain uses TRBV5-6 and TRBJ1-4; D perhaps matches TRBD1 (6 bases). Between the trimmed V and J ends, which lost 0 bases and 4 bases, there was a span of 13 bases. CDR1 SGHDT and CDR2 YYEEEE come from the germline V gene. There are 16 residues in the CDR3. The CDR3 sequence is CASSLARGVGNEKLFF. The CDR3 bases are TGTGCCAGCAGCTTGGCCAGGGGAGTCGGTAATGAAAAACTGTTTTTT. The variable domain in full, with the rest retrieved from reference TRBV5-6 and TRBJ1-4, is DAGVTQSPTHLIKTRGQQVTLRCSPKSGHDTVSWYQQALGQGPQFIFQYYEEEERQRGNFPDRFSGHQFPNYSSELNVNALLLGDSALYLCASSLARGVGNEKLFFGSGTQLSVL.

The J gene is TRBJ2-2, the V gene TRBV6-4; D not resolved. This CDR3 has 14 residues. The V end lost 0 bases, the J end lost 3 bases, and 5 bases lay between the germline ends. Germline V gene sequence: CDR1 MRHNA, CDR2 SNTAGT. The DNA of the CDR3 is TGTGCCAGCAGTGACTCCCGGGACACCGGGGAGCTGTTTTTT. It specifies CASSDSRDTGELFF.

V usage is TRBV18 and J usage is TRBJ1-4; D is possibly TRBD1 (6 bases). The V end lost 3 bases, the J end lost 2 bases, and 10 bases lay between the germline ends. Germline V gene lookup returns CDR1 KGHSH and CDR2 LQKENI. The CDR3 consists of 15 residues. The CDR3 region is CASSPRGGTNEKLFF. The CDR3 DNA reads as TGTGCCAGCTCACCGAGGGGGGGCACTAATGAAAAACTGTTTTTT.

The chain carries TRBV6-6 and TRBJ1-5, with D perhaps matching TRBD1 (6 bases). Germline lookup yields CDR1 MNHNY and CDR2 SVGAGI (reference sequence). The CDR3 covers 14 residues. V lost 5 bases, J lost 3 bases, and 11 bases lay in between. This CDR3 reads CASSQGNINQPQHF. CDR3 nucleotides: TGTGCCAGCAGTCAGGGGAATATCAATCAGCCCCAGCATTTT.

This clone came up a few times. The CDR3 DNA reads TGCGCCAGCAGCTTGGGAGCGGGAGAGACCCAGTACTTC. It encodes CASSLGAGETQYF. The chain has TRBV5-1 and TRBJ2-5; possible D gene TRBD2, 6 bases. Trimming took off 0 bases at V and 4 bases at J, with 7 bases between the two ends. Germline-derived CDR1 and CDR2 are SGHRS and YFSETQ. This CDR3 is built from 13 residues.

V gene TRBV19 combines with J gene TRBJ2-2; D is undetermined. Trimming took off 1 base at V and 4 bases at J, with 13 bases between the two ends. Per the germline V gene, CDR1 is LNHDA and CDR2 is SQIVND (reference sequence). The length of the CDR3 is 16 residues. The CDR3 spells CASSIGSGLGTGELFF. The CDR3 bases are TGTGCCAGTAGTATAGGTTCGGGTTTGGGCACCGGGGAGCTGTTTTTT. Drawing the rest from reference TRBV19 and TRBJ2-2, the complete variable domain is DGGITQSPKYLFRKEGQNVTLSCEQNLNHDAMYWYRQDPGQGLRLIYYSQIVNDFQKGDIAEGYSVSREKKESFPLTVTSAQKNPTAFYLCASSIGSGLGTGELFFGEGSRLTVL.

The chain links TRBV5-4 to TRBJ1-2; TRBD1 is a possible D gene (5 bases). Per the germline V gene, CDR1 is SGHNT and CDR2 is YYREEE (reference sequence). The V end lost 4 bases, the J end lost 0 bases, and 19 bases lay between the germline ends. The CDR3 spans 17 residues. The CDR3 sequence: CASSPGAGIGSNYGYTF. As DNA, the CDR3 is TGTGCCAGCAGCCCCGGGGCGGGAATAGGGTCTAACTATGGCTACACCTTC.

Only one count was recorded for this clone. The chain uses TRBV4-2 and TRBJ2-2; D might be TRBD1 (5 bases). The CDR3 has 16 residues. Germline-derived CDR1 and CDR2 are LGHNA and YNFKEQ. V was shortened by 5 bases and J by 4 bases, with 17 bases between the two germline ends. Here the CDR3 DNA reads TGTGCCAGCAGCGAGGAAATAGGGGTTTTCACCGGGGAGCTGTTTTTT. Translation gives CASSEEIGVFTGELFF.

CDR3 sequence (DNA): TGTGCCAGCTCACCACGAGGCCGAAACTACGAGCAGTACTTC. Translating it yields CASSPRGRNYEQYF. The rearrangement links TRBV18 to TRBJ2-7; D is unclear. V lost 1 base, J lost 3 bases, and 10 bases lay in between. CDR1 and CDR2 from the germline V gene are KGHSH and LQKENI. The CDR3 has 14 amino acids.

V usage is TRBV7-2 and J usage is TRBJ1-5; 7 bases fit TRBD1. V was pared by 5 bases and J by 0 bases, with 10 bases of the junction left unmatched. Germline V gene data show CDR1 as SGHTA and CDR2 as FQGNSA. The CDR3 loop spans 17 amino acids. CDR3 in amino acids: CASSTRDSSYSNQPQHF. CDR3 nucleotides: TGTGCCAGCAGCACTCGGGACAGCTCCTATAGCAATCAGCCCCAGCATTTT. The full variable domain, completed using reference TRBV7-2 and TRBJ1-5, is GAGVSQSPSNKVTEKGKDVELRCDPISGHTALYWYRQSLGQGLEFLIYFQGNSAPDKSGLPSDRFSAERTGGSVSTLTIQRTQQEDSAVYLCASSTRDSSYSNQPQHFGDGTRLSIL.

The V gene is TRBV5-1, the J gene TRBJ2-1, with 9 bases lining up with TRBD2. Germline assignment: CDR1 SGHRS and CDR2 YFSETQ. The CDR3 spans 15 residues. V shed 1 base, J shed 9 bases, and the junction held 8 bases outside the gene matches. In DNA form, the CDR3 reads TGCGCCAGCAGCTTGACCGCGGGGGGGTCGGGTGAGCAGTTCTTC. Its protein is CASSLTAGGSGEQFF.